A few counts support the clone carrying this TCR beta chain. Its matching antigen is unknown. This entry comes from a study of metastatic and nonmetastatic thyroid tumors. Study-wide context: Thyroid patients, malignant and benign, had repertoires compared across blood and tumor or nodule tissue.

V lost 6 bases, J lost 0 bases, and 18 bases lay in between. Germline V lookup: CDR1 MNHEY, CDR2 SMNVEV (reference sequence). This CDR3 has 18 residues. Thyroid surgery was preceded by no treatment in any patient. General study results and limits: Benign nodules reportedly had significantly lower TCR beta diversity than malignant thyroid tumors in blood and tumor.

Per the authors' pipeline: A classifier for distant metastasis in papillary thyroid cancer was constructed using CDR3 differences observed across clinicopathological groups. With MiXCR, TCRdb reprocessed the PCR reads. Here the V and J calls rest on TCRdb's processing, not on the authors' analysis. Of some 84,000 clones listed, 8% to 9.5% are singletons. The rearrangement joins TRBV27 to TRBJ2-6, with a possible D match to TRBD2 (6 bases). The sequenced sample was blood. The receptor's source is a female donor with papillary thyroid cancer or a benign thyroid nodule (not recorded which). Some clones in this sample may be carry-over from other donors' samples. The CDR3 coding sequence is TGTGCCAGCAGCTACGCTGCTCGGGGGATCTCTGGGGCCAACGTCCTGACTTTC. Translated, it gives CASSYAARGISGANVLTF.